This is a list of T cell receptor beta chains from one sample in a study of T cell clonotyping in hematopoietic cell transplantation. TCRdb keeps only in-frame clones here, not all; method: immunoSEQ multiplex PCR. The table includes about 41,000 clones, 85% detected once. The sequencing here drew on peripheral blood mononuclear cells, taken before stem cell transplant. These receptors originate from a man aged 55 to 69 with acute myeloid leukemia. Some clones in this sample may be carry-over from other donors' samples. The CDR3 runs from the conserved cysteine through the conserved F or W. D genes are given only for firm matches. Size tells how often a clone was seen (once, few, many) or the class of an expanded clone, and some rows leave it out.

j_call	cdr3_length	clone_size	v_call	d_call	cdr3_nt	cdr3_aa
TRBJ1-3	13	NA	TRBV29-1	NA	TGCAGCGTTGAGGCCCCTGGAGGAAACACCATATATTTT	CSVEAPGGNTIYF
TRBJ1-1	13	NA	TRBV11-2	NA	TGTGCCAGCAGCTTAGGCCAGGTCACTGAAGCTTTCTTT	CASSLGQVTEAFF
TRBJ1-6	15	NA	TRBV28	TRBD1	TGTGCCAGCAGTCCGGACAGGGAGGAGAATTCACCCCTCCACTTT	CASSPDREENSPLHF
TRBJ2-1	15	NA	TRBV6-7	TRBD1	TGTGCCAGCAGTTACATGGGGACAGGGACCAATGAGCAGTTCTTC	CASSYMGTGTNEQFF
TRBJ2-3	14	NA	TRBV7-7	NA	TGTGCCAGCAGCTTGACAGGAGGCACAGATACGCAGTATTTT	CASSLTGGTDTQYF
TRBJ1-1	14	once	TRBV7-9	TRBD1	TGTGCCAGCAGCTTAGCTTCGGGACAGGGGGCGGCTTTCTTT	CASSLASGQGAAFF
TRBJ2-1	14	NA	TRBV11-1	TRBD1	TGTGCCAGCAGCACGGACAGGGGCGTCTTTGAGCAGTTCTTC	CASSTDRGVFEQFF
TRBJ2-5	13	NA	TRBV7-2	TRBD2	TGTGCCAGCACAGCGGGGTCATCGGGGACCCAGTACTTC	CASTAGSSGTQYF
TRBJ2-5	11	NA	TRBV29-1	NA	TGCAGCGTTGATATTTCGGAGACCCAGTACTTC	CSVDISETQYF
TRBJ2-2	12	NA	TRBV11-2	NA	TGTGCCAGCAGCTTAGGAGCCGGGGAGCTGTTTTTT	CASSLGAGELFF
TRBJ2-3	16	NA	TRBV9	NA	TGTGCCAGCAGCCCTACCGGGACTCCCAACACAGATACGCAGTATTTT	CASSPTGTPNTDTQYF
TRBJ2-7	14	NA	TRBV14	TRBD1	TGTGCCAGCAGCCATCGGGGACAGGGCGTCGAGCAGTACTTC	CASSHRGQGVEQYF
TRBJ1-1	14	NA	TRBV6-1	NA	TGTGCCAGCAGTGAACAGGGTGGAAACACTGAAGCTTTCTTT	CASSEQGGNTEAFF
TRBJ2-7	13	NA	TRBV7-2	NA	TGTGCCAGCAGCTTTAACAGGGATATCGAGCAGTACTTC	CASSFNRDIEQYF
TRBJ2-1	17	NA	TRBV14	TRBD2	TGTGCCAGCAGCCTAGTCCTGCCGGGACTAGCGGGCAATGAGCAGTTCTTC	CASSLVLPGLAGNEQFF
TRBJ1-6	13	NA	TRBV30	NA	TGTGCCTGGAGCGCGACAGAAAATTCACCCCTCCACTTT	CAWSATENSPLHF
TRBJ1-4	14	NA	TRBV28	NA	TGTGCCAGCAGTTTTCCGGCTTCCGTTGAAAAACTGTTTTTT	CASSFPASVEKLFF
TRBJ1-6	16	NA	TRBV28	TRBD1	TGTGCCAGCAGGGAGACAACAGGGGCCATCAATTCACCCCTCCACTTT	CASRETTGAINSPLHF
TRBJ1-1	15	NA	TRBV14	NA	TGTGCCAGCAGCCAAAATGTCGGGGTGGACACTGAAGCTTTCTTT	CASSQNVGVDTEAFF
TRBJ1-6	15	NA	TRBV5-5	NA	TGTGCCAGCAGCTTGCAGTCCCCTCTTAATTCACCCCTCCACTTT	CASSLQSPLNSPLHF
TRBJ1-2	14	NA	TRBV2	TRBD1	TGTGCCAGCAATCCAGGGGGCACTTTCTATGGCTACACCTTC	CASNPGGTFYGYTF
TRBJ1-2	16	NA	TRBV2	NA	TGTGCCAGCAGTATAAGGACCGGGGCGGAGACCTATGGCTACACCTTC	CASSIRTGAETYGYTF
TRBJ2-3	17	NA	TRBV11-2	NA	TGTGCCAGCAGCCCGGTGTCCGCCGTGGGTAGCACAGATACGCAGTATTTT	CASSPVSAVGSTDTQYF
TRBJ1-1	14	NA	TRBV2	NA	TGTGCCAGCAGGGGCCCCACGGGGGGCTCTGAAGCTTTCTTT	CASRGPTGGSEAFF
TRBJ1-1	14	NA	TRBV19	TRBD1	TGTGCCAGTAGTATACAGGGGGGGAACACTGAAGCTTTCTTT	CASSIQGGNTEAFF
TRBJ2-3	14	NA	TRBV7-3	NA	TGTGCCAGCAGCCCCCCGGCGAGCACAGATACGCAGTATTTT	CASSPPASTDTQYF
TRBJ2-7	12	NA	TRBV29-1	NA	TGCAGCGTTGAGGGGTCAGGCTACGAGCAGTACTTC	CSVEGSGYEQYF
TRBJ2-7	15	NA	TRBV6-1	TRBD1	TGTGCCAGCAGTCTAACCGGGACAGGATCCTACGAGCAGTACTTC	CASSLTGTGSYEQYF
TRBJ1-2	14	NA	TRBV6-5	NA	TGTGCCAGCAGTTACTTAGCACAGAACTATGGCTACACCTTC	CASSYLAQNYGYTF
TRBJ1-5	14	NA	TRBV19	NA	TGTGCCAGTAGTGTAGGGGGTAGCAATCAGCCCCAGCATTTT	CASSVGGSNQPQHF
TRBJ2-7	19	NA	TRBV5-6	TRBD1	TGTGCCAGCACCCTCCCGGCGCCAGGGGGCGTGAATCGGGCCTACGAGCAGTACTTC	CASTLPAPGGVNRAYEQYF
TRBJ1-6	15	once	TRBV7-2	TRBD1	TGTGCCAGCAGCTTTCAAGAGGGGGCCTCTTCACCCCTCCACTTT	CASSFQEGASSPLHF
TRBJ2-5	14	NA	TRBV7-3	NA	TGTGCCAGCAGCTTAGGTGGGCCCCAAGAGACCCAGTACTTC	CASSLGGPQETQYF
TRBJ2-7	13	NA	TRBV28	TRBD2	TGTGCCAGCCATAGCGGGGGGTCCTACGAGCAGTACTTC	CASHSGGSYEQYF